The present T cell receptor beta chain was sequenced within a study of response to subunit inactivated influenza vaccine. Study findings and constraints: New T cells are recruited in small numbers by each seasonal influenza vaccination, according to the authors' suggestion.

TCRdb analysed the RT-PCR reads with MiXCR anew, one entry per CDR3 protein. The profile shows around 580,000 distinct CDR3 sequences, approximately 12% of them singletons. There are a few counts of this clonotype. Its antigen is currently unknown. After removal of 5 bases from V and 6 bases from J, the junction contained 0 bases not matched to a gene. This CDR3 spans 11 amino acids. The sample consisted of PBMCs from blood, taken on the day of vaccination. The chain employs TRBV12-3 or TRBV12-4 and TRBJ2-7; 8 nucleotides line up with TRBD2. The TCR was taken from a man in his fifties who received an inactivated influenza vaccine. The CDR3: CASSGTSEQYF. The DNA of the CDR3 is TGTGCCAGCAGTGGGACTAGCGAGCAGTACTTC.